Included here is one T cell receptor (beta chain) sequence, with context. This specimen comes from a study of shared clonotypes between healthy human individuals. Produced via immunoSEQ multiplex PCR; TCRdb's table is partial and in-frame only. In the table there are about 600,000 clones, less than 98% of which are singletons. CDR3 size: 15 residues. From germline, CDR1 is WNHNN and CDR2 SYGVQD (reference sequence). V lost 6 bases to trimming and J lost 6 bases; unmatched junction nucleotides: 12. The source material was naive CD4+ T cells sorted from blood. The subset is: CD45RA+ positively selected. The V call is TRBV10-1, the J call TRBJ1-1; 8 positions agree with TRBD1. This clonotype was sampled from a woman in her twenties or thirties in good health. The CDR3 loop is CASRDRDRYRAEAFF. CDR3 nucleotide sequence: TGCGCCAGCAGGGACCGGGACAGGTACCGGGCTGAAGCTTTCTTT.